The present TCR beta chain was sequenced within a study of blood T cell repertoires in COVID-19. Looking at the study overall: The study drew acute and convalescent COVID-19 samples from the United States, Italy and Spain. PBMCs, B-cell-depleted T cells, or T cells were the source of the cDNA or gDNA that made up the material.

Trimming cost V 0 bases and J 2 bases, with 7 bases left between them. The CDR3 loop spans 15 amino acids. CDR1 is LGHDT, CDR2 YNNKEL, per germline (reference sequence). Authors' processing steps: Amplification from reference gene primers served as the basis for estimated nucleated cell counts. Here immunoSEQ multiplex PCR was the method, and the copy in TCRdb shows in-frame clones only, minus some. V, J and clone size are those of that table, while D and trimming were read from the DNA. The sample carries about 59,000 clones, around 73% recorded once. Source material: peripheral blood. This rearrangement joins TRBV3-1 (or the pseudogene TRBV3-2) to TRBJ1-4, with a tentative D call TRBD1 (5 bases). This sequence was found in a man at least 80 years old with acute or convalescent COVID-19. CDR3 DNA sequence: TGTGCCAGCAGCCAAGAGGGGGGGACTAATGAAAAACTGTTTTTT. Translated, it gives CASSQEGGTNEKLFF.